This TCR beta chain stems from a study of T cell responses to AZD1222 COVID-19 vaccine. Study-wide results and caveats: Most donors were white British and more were female, and clonal diversity was possibly underestimated.

V lost 3 bases and J lost 1, with 14 bases in between. CDR1 is SGDLS and CDR2 is YYNGEE in the germline V gene. This CDR3 spans 15 amino acids. Comments on this clone: The antigen remains unidentified.

TCRdb's table, derived via immunoSEQ multiplex PCR, lists solely in-frame clones and lacks some. Among over 90,000 clones listed, roughly 90% were seen once. The chain links TRBV9 to TRBJ2-7; D may be TRBD1 or TRBD2 (5 bases each). This TCR came from an adult who received the AZD1222 COVID-19 vaccine. The input for sequencing was peripheral blood, taken 28 days after the second AZD1222 dose. The DNA for the CDR3 is TGTGCCAGCAGCGCCGGGGACGGAAATTCCTACGAGCAGTACTTC. It codes for CASSAGDGNSYEQYF.